The 5 T cell receptor beta chains below all came from one sample that was sequenced in a study of blood T cell repertoires in COVID-19. The table came from immunoSEQ multiplex PCR; TCRdb's copy has only in-frame clones and leaves some out. This table holds more than 250,000 clones, around 84% found once. Sequencing used PBMCs or T cells enriched from blood (not recorded which). The receptors were sampled from a man in his forties who had been exposed to COVID-19.

This rearrangement joins TRBV28 to TRBJ2-5, with D possibly being TRBD2 (6 bases). Germline-derived CDR1 and CDR2 are MDHEN and SYDVKM. V lost 4 bases and J 1 base, leaving 13 bases between the germline ends. The CDR3 has 15 amino acids. CDR3 in amino acids: CASSYPREAQETQYF. The CDR3 DNA follows: TGTGCCAGCAGTTACCCCAGGGAGGCCCAAGAGACCCAGTACTTC.

A few counts support this clone. The CDR3 loop is CASSLKHPTGELFF. The CDR3 nucleotides read TGTGCCAGCAGCTTAAAACACCCCACCGGGGAGCTGTTTTTT. J is TRBJ2-2 and V is TRBV7-2; D gene uncertain. Germline V gene lookup returns CDR1 SGHTA and CDR2 FQGNSA. This CDR3 contains 14 residues. Trimming pared 2 bases from V and 4 bases from J, leaving 8 bases between.

V usage is TRBV7-2 and J usage is TRBJ1-2; 8 nucleotides match TRBD1. Trimming cost V 2 bases and J 1 base; bases outside gene matches: 15. CDR1 is SGHTA and CDR2 is FQGNSA in the germline V gene. CDR3 length: 19 residues. CDR3 coding DNA: TGTGCCAGCAGCTTATTTGGGGGTAGGCTAGGACAGGGTAACTATGGCTACACCTTC. Its translation: CASSLFGGRLGQGNYGYTF. The whole variable domain, remainder taken from reference TRBV7-2 and TRBJ1-2, is GAGVSQSPSNKVTEKGKDVELRCDPISGHTALYWYRQSLGQGLEFLIYFQGNSAPDKSGLPSDRFSAERTGGSVSTLTIQRTQQEDSAVYLCASSLFGGRLGQGNYGYTFGSGTRLTVV.

This clone has a handful of counts. The V and J genes are TRBV30 and TRBJ1-2; possible D gene TRBD1, 6 bases. Germline V gene lookup returns CDR1 GTSNPN and CDR2 SVGIG (reference sequence). Trimming cost V 4 bases and J 3 bases, with 12 bases left between them. The CDR3 sequence is 13 residues long. In DNA, the CDR3 is TGTGCCTGGACCTTACAGGGATACTATGGCTACACCTTC. Protein product: CAWTLQGYYGYTF.

There are a few counts of this clone. This chain links TRBV12-3 or TRBV12-4 with TRBJ1-1, with TRBD1 matching 7 bases. Trimming at V came to 4 bases and at J to 6 bases, leaving 2 bases not matched to a gene. The CDR3 runs 12 residues. CDR3 nucleotide sequence: TGTGCCAGCAGTTCCGGACAGGCTGAAGCTTTCTTT. Residues: CASSSGQAEAFF.